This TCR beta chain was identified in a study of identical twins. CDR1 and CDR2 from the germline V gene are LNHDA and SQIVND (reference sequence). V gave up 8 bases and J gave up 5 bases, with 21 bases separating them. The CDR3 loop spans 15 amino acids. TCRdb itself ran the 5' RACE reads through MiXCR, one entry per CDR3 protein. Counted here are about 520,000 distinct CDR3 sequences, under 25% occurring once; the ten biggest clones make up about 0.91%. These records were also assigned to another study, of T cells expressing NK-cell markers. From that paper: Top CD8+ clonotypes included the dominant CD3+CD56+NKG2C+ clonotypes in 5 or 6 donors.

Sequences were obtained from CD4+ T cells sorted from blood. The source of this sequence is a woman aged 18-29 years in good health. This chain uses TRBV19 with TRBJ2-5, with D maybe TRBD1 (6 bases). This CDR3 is CASARDGGSLETQYF. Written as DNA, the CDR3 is TGTGCCAGTGCACGCGATGGGGGCTCTTTGGAGACCCAGTACTTC.